These 14 T cell receptor beta chains share one sample of origin, sequenced in a study of T cell changes during pregnancy in multiple sclerosis. Produced via immunoSEQ multiplex PCR; TCRdb's table is partial and in-frame only. The table records about 36,000 clones, around 90% of them present only once. The sequences come from CD8+ T cells from peripheral blood mononuclear cells, collected in the third trimester of pregnancy. Receptors were obtained from a female donor with multiple sclerosis, enrolled in a pregnancy study.

The V and J genes are TRBV9 and TRBJ1-1, with a possible D match to TRBD1 (6 bases). V lost 6 bases and J lost 6, with 18 bases in between. The germline CDR1 and CDR2 sequences are SGDLS and YYNGEE. The CDR3 sequence is 14 residues long. The CDR3 protein is CASNRGGEEAEAFF. The CDR3 DNA sequence: TGTGCCAGCAACCGTGGGGGCGAGGAGGCTGAAGCTTTCTTT. Based on the CDR3 plus reference TRBV9 and TRBJ1-1, the full variable domain is DSGVTQTPKHLITATGQRVTLRCSPRSGDLSVYWYQQSLDQGLQFLIQYYNGEERAKGNILERFSAQQFPDLHSELNLSSLELGDSALYFCASNRGGEEAEAFFGQGTRLTVV.

J is TRBJ2-1 and V is TRBV11-3; 11 nucleotides agree with TRBD1. This CDR3 has 14 amino acids. After removal of 8 bases from V and 7 bases from J, the junction contained 7 bases not matched to a gene. CDR1 and CDR2 (germline): SGHNT, YENEEA. CDR3 residues: CASSWDRGSNEQFF. The CDR3 DNA is TGTGCCAGCTCATGGGACAGGGGGTCGAATGAGCAGTTCTTC.

The rearrangement links TRBV2 to TRBJ2-3, with a tentative D call TRBD2 (7 bases). Trimming removed 2 bases at V and 1 base at J, with 16 bases between. CDR3 size: 17 residues. Germline CDR1 SNHLY, CDR2 FYNNEI. The CDR3 reads CASSEWEKGGGTDTQYF. CDR3 nucleotide sequence: TGTGCCAGCAGTGAATGGGAGAAGGGGGGGGGCACAGATACGCAGTATTTT.

The chain uses TRBV4-3 and TRBJ1-1; D unclear. The CDR3 contains 13 residues. Looked up from germline, CDR1 is LGHNA and CDR2 is YSLEER. V lost 1 base and J 7 bases, leaving 10 bases between the germline ends. CDR3 amino acids: CASSQVEGNEAFF. The CDR3 DNA follows: TGCGCCAGCAGCCAAGTGGAGGGTAATGAAGCTTTCTTT.

The chain has TRBV19 and TRBJ1-5; D perhaps matches TRBD1 (6 bases). The V gene lost 6 bases and the J gene lost 8 bases, with 14 bases spanning the gap. The CDR3 is made up of 13 amino acids. Looked up from germline, CDR1 is LNHDA and CDR2 is SQIVND (reference sequence). The DNA of the CDR3 is TGTGCCAGTAGAGCCGGGGGGCGGGAGCCCCAGCATTTT. Its protein product is CASRAGGREPQHF.

The chain links TRBV6-5 to TRBJ1-2, with TRBD1 matching over 7 bases. The germline V gene encodes CDR1 MNHEY and CDR2 SVGAGI. V gave up 0 bases and J gave up 12 bases; unmatched junction bases: 4. This CDR3 comprises 12 residues. CDR3 residues: CASSYSGQFHTF. The CDR3 DNA reads as TGTGCCAGCAGTTACTCGGGACAGTTCCACACCTTC.

The V gene is TRBV30, the J gene TRBJ1-1; the D is unclear. Germline values: CDR1 GTSNPN, CDR2 SVGIG (reference sequence). The CDR3 covers 13 residues. Trimming removed 0 bases at V and 5 bases at J, with 10 bases between. The CDR3 region is CAWSVAWRTEAFF. Written as DNA, the CDR3 is TGTGCCTGGAGTGTAGCGTGGCGAACTGAAGCTTTCTTT.

This clone showed up many times. The CDR3 region has the DNA TGTGCCAGCAGTGACCTAACTTCAAGGGCGGGATTTTCACCCCTCCACTTT. Protein product: CASSDLTSRAGFSPLHF. The V and J genes are TRBV6-1 and TRBJ1-6; D gene ambiguous. Trimming took 3 bases from V and 9 from J, leaving 21 bases between them. Germline assignment: CDR1 MNHNS and CDR2 SASEGT. CDR3 length: 17 residues.

The chain carries TRBV7-8 and TRBJ2-1; 7 positions match TRBD2. Germline loops: CDR1 SGHVS, CDR2 FQNEAQ. The trim removed 0 bases at V and 0 bases at J, leaving 2 bases unmatched. The CDR3 sequence is 16 residues long. The CDR3 DNA sequence: TGTGCCAGCAGCTTAGCGCGCGGGGGCTCCTACAATGAGCAGTTCTTC. Translating it yields CASSLARGGSYNEQFF.

The chain uses TRBV11-2 and TRBJ2-1; 7 bases map to TRBD1. The V gene end was trimmed by 1 base and the J gene end by 4 bases; junction bases not matched to a gene: 10. Germline V gene sequence: CDR1 SGHAT, CDR2 FQNNGV. This CDR3 is built from 17 residues. The CDR3 coding sequence is TGTGCCAGCAGCTTAGTTGTAGGGGGCTATGGGTACAATGAGCAGTTCTTC. It codes for CASSLVVGGYGYNEQFF.

J is TRBJ2-5 and V is TRBV15; TRBD2 might be the D (6 bases). Deletions cut 0 bases from V and 2 bases from J, with 13 bases between. The CDR3 has 16 amino acids. Per the germline V gene, CDR1 is LNHNV and CDR2 is YYDKDF (reference sequence). CDR3 DNA sequence: TGTGCCACCAGCAGAGACGACGGGGGAAGGCAAGAGACCCAGTACTTC. It encodes CATSRDDGGRQETQYF. Full variable domain (outside the CDR3, taken from reference TRBV15 and TRBJ2-5): DAMVIQNPRYQVTQFGKPVTLSCSQTLNHNVMYWYQQKSSQAPKLLFHYYDKDFNNEADTPDNFQSRRPNTSFCFLDIRSPGLGDTAMYLCATSRDDGGRQETQYFGPGTRLLVL.

The V gene is TRBV9, the J gene TRBJ2-2; 8 bases match TRBD1. The junction had 10 bases not matched to a gene; V was cut back by 3 bases and J by 6 bases. The CDR3 extends over 16 amino acids. Germline-derived CDR1 and CDR2 are SGDLS and YYNGEE. The CDR3, as DNA: TGTGCCAGCAGCGCCCGAGGACAGGGAGGTTCCGGGGAGCTGTTTTTT. Its translation is CASSARGQGGSGELFF.

This sequence joins TRBV4-1 and TRBJ2-5; the D gene is possibly TRBD2 (7 bases). Per germline, CDR1 MGHRA and CDR2 YSYEKL. The CDR3 has 15 amino acids. V was pared by 0 bases and J by 9 bases, with 17 bases between. CDR3 nucleotide sequence: TGCGCCAGCAGCCAAGATAGGGGGGGCGGTTGGTCCCAGTACTTC. It encodes CASSQDRGGGWSQYF.

The count of this clone is one. The V call is TRBV5-4, the J call TRBJ1-1; D is unresolved. Germline V gene lookup returns CDR1 SGHNT and CDR2 YYREEE (reference sequence). The CDR3 is 12 amino acids. Trimming removed 0 bases from V and 9 bases from J, with 9 bases in between. The CDR3 bases are TGTGCCAGCAGCTTGGACGGTGATAAAGCTTTCTTT. Translation gives CASSLDGDKAFF.